The 29 T cell receptor beta chains reported below all come from one sample, sequenced in a study of blood T cell repertoires in COVID-19. Clones were read by immunoSEQ multiplex PCR, and TCRdb kept only the in-frame ones, dropping some. Of about 320,000 clones listed, roughly nine tenths are singletons. Sequencing input: PBMCs or T cells enriched from blood (not recorded which). These receptors all stem from a man aged 60 to 75 who had recovered from COVID-19.

The chain carries TRBV6-5 and TRBJ1-2; 8 nucleotides line up with TRBD1. This CDR3 contains 13 residues. Losses at the gene ends were 3 bases for V and 8 bases for J; bases not matched to a gene: 5. CDR1 and CDR2 from the germline V gene are MNHEY and SVGAGI. The CDR3 DNA reads as TGTGCCAGCAGTTATCAGGGGGCTGGCGGCTACACCTTC. Translated, it gives CASSYQGAGGYTF.

The V gene is TRBV28, the J gene TRBJ2-1; 11 bases line up with TRBD2. Per the germline V gene, CDR1 is MDHEN and CDR2 is SYDVKM. With V trimmed by 2 bases and J by 5 bases, 5 bases remained unmatched. This CDR3 has 16 amino acids. Written as DNA, the CDR3 is TGTGCCAGCAGTTTACTAGCGGGAGGCGTTGACAATGAGCAGTTCTTC. It codes for CASSLLAGGVDNEQFF.

J is TRBJ1-3 and V is TRBV28; TRBD1 matches at 11 bases. V lost 4 bases to trimming and J lost 8 bases; unmatched junction nucleotides: 1. This CDR3 has 13 residues. CDR1 MDHEN and CDR2 SYDVKM come from the germline V gene. The CDR3 sequence: CASSSGQGDTIYF. The CDR3 region has the DNA TGTGCCAGCAGTTCGGGACAGGGGGACACCATATATTTT.

V usage is TRBV24-1 and J usage is TRBJ1-5, with 11 bases aligning to TRBD1. The germline CDR1 and CDR2 sequences are KGHDR and SFDVKD. Trimming cost V 10 bases and J 4 bases; bases outside gene matches: 8. CDR3 length: 15 residues. This CDR3 reads CATMRGQGENQPQHF. DNA of the CDR3: TGTGCCACGATGAGGGGACAGGGGGAAAATCAGCCCCAGCATTTT.

This clone appeared once. The chain has TRBV7-9 and TRBJ2-1; D is possibly TRBD2 (6 bases). V was trimmed by 5 bases and J by 6 bases, leaving 14 bases between them. Germline assignment: CDR1 SEHNR and CDR2 FQNEAQ (reference sequence). The CDR3 loop spans 14 amino acids. Here the CDR3 DNA reads TGTGCCAGCAGCGCGAGGGACTCCCTCAATGAGCAGTTCTTC. Encoded protein: CASSARDSLNEQFF. The full variable domain, its missing parts supplied by reference TRBV7-9 and TRBJ2-1, is DTGVSQNPRHKITKRGQNVTFRCDPISEHNRLYWYRQTLGQGPEFLTYFQNEAQLEKSRLLSDRFSAERPKGSFSTLEIQRTEQGDSAMYLCASSARDSLNEQFFGPGTRLTVL.

The chain joins TRBV5-4 to TRBJ2-3; D gene uncertain. Germline-derived CDR1 and CDR2 are SGHNT and YYREEE (reference sequence). This CDR3 region has 15 residues. V dropped 0 bases and J dropped 0 bases, with 8 bases sitting between them. The DNA of the CDR3 is TGTGCCAGCAGCTTGGACTTCTCTAGCACAGATACGCAGTATTTT. Protein sequence: CASSLDFSSTDTQYF. Variable domain in full (rest from reference TRBV5-4 and TRBJ2-3): ETGVTQSPTHLIKTRGQQVTLRCSSQSGHNTVSWYQQALGQGPQFIFQYYREEENGRGNFPPRFSGLQFPNYSSELNVNALELDDSALYLCASSLDFSSTDTQYFGPGTRLTVL.

The genes are TRBV3-1 (or the pseudogene TRBV3-2) and TRBJ2-2; 7 positions agree with TRBD1. Germline V gene sequence: CDR1 LGHDT, CDR2 YNNKEL (reference sequence). This CDR3 has 15 residues. V was clipped by 4 bases and J by 6 bases; unmatched bases: 8. The CDR3 DNA follows: TGTGCCAGCAGCCGACAGGGTTTTCAAGCCGGGGAGCTGTTTTTT. Its translation: CASSRQGFQAGELFF.

CDR3 sequence reads: CAAQDRVLSYEQYF. The DNA of the CDR3 is TGTGCCGCCCAGGACAGGGTTTTGTCCTACGAGCAGTACTTC. V gene TRBV10-3 combines with J gene TRBJ2-7, with 8 bases that match TRBD1. The germline CDR1 and CDR2 sequences are ENHRY and SYGVKD. The CDR3 length is 14 residues. V gave up 11 bases and J gave up 1 base; unmatched junction bases: 10.

Regarding this clone: This same CDR3 is encoded by further DNA sequences in the sample. The chain is built from TRBV5-1 and TRBJ1-6; 7 nucleotides align to TRBD1. V was clipped by 4 bases and J by 7 bases; unmatched bases: 5. Per the germline V gene, CDR1 is SGHRS and CDR2 is YFSETQ. The CDR3 is 14 amino acids. CDR3: CASSRDSNNSPLHF. The CDR3 region has the DNA TGCGCCAGCAGCAGGGACAGCAACAATTCACCCCTCCACTTT.

The V and J genes are TRBV28 and TRBJ2-7; 7 bases line up with TRBD1. CDR1 MDHEN and CDR2 SYDVKM come from the germline V gene. Trimming removed 6 bases from V and 5 bases from J; junction bases left unmatched: 19. This CDR3 contains 17 residues. Here the CDR3 reads CASSLLSNMRGGHEQYF. DNA of the CDR3: TGTGCCAGCAGCCTTTTAAGTAACATGAGAGGGGGCCACGAGCAGTACTTC. Based on the CDR3 plus reference TRBV28 and TRBJ2-7, the full variable domain is DVKVTQSSRYLVKRTGEKVFLECVQDMDHENMFWYRQDPGLGLRLIYFSYDVKMKEKGDIPEGYSVSREKKERFSLILESASTNQTSMYLCASSLLSNMRGGHEQYFGPGTRLTVT.

The chain employs TRBV7-2 and TRBJ1-5; 7 bases fit TRBD1. Unmatched junction bases numbered 6, after V lost 4 bases and J lost 3 bases. CDR3 length equals 15 residues. Germline-derived CDR1 and CDR2 are SGHTA and FQGNSA. CDR3 nucleotide sequence: TGTGCCAGCAGCTCCGGAGGGACAGACAATCAGCCCCAGCATTTT. It encodes CASSSGGTDNQPQHF. Together with reference TRBV7-2 and TRBJ1-5, the CDR3 gives the full variable domain: GAGVSQSPSNKVTEKGKDVELRCDPISGHTALYWYRQSLGQGLEFLIYFQGNSAPDKSGLPSDRFSAERTGGSVSTLTIQRTQQEDSAVYLCASSSGGTDNQPQHFGDGTRLSIL.

The gene calls are TRBV15 and TRBJ2-7; 7 nucleotides agree with TRBD2. The germline CDR1 and CDR2 sequences are LNHNV and YYDKDF (reference sequence). After removal of 2 bases from V and 5 bases from J, the junction contained 9 bases not matched to a gene. This CDR3 contains 15 residues. The CDR3 protein is CATSRILPGTNEQYF. The CDR3 DNA sequence: TGTGCCACCAGCAGAATCCTACCCGGGACTAACGAGCAGTACTTC. The entire variable domain, with the rest obtained from reference TRBV15 and TRBJ2-7, is as follows: DAMVIQNPRYQVTQFGKPVTLSCSQTLNHNVMYWYQQKSSQAPKLLFHYYDKDFNNEADTPDNFQSRRPNTSFCFLDIRSPGLGDTAMYLCATSRILPGTNEQYFGPGTRLTVT.

The CDR3 region is CASSLNGQGAGGYTF. The CDR3, as DNA: TGTGCCAGCAGCCTAAATGGACAGGGGGCTGGTGGCTACACCTTC. V and J are TRBV3-1 (or the pseudogene TRBV3-2) and TRBJ1-2; 11 nucleotides match TRBD1. J lost 7 bases, V lost 4 bases, and 8 bases had no gene match. Germline assignment: CDR1 LGHDT and CDR2 YNNKEL (reference sequence). The CDR3 has 15 amino acids.

Comments on this clone: The sample has other DNA sequences that encode this CDR3 too. The CDR3 here is CASSWGLAETYNEQFF. The CDR3 nucleotides read TGCGCCAGCAGCTGGGGACTAGCGGAAACCTACAATGAGCAGTTCTTC. The chain combines TRBV5-1 with TRBJ2-1; the match to TRBD2 covers 11 bases. Germline V gene sequence: CDR1 SGHRS, CDR2 YFSETQ. The CDR3 contains 16 residues. The V segment lost 3 bases and the J segment 2 bases; nucleotides outside the gene matches: 4.

The chain has TRBV7-9 and TRBJ2-1; TRBD1 matches 9 bases. CDR3 length: 15 amino acids. The germline V gene encodes CDR1 SEHNR and CDR2 FQNEAQ (reference sequence). J lost 9 bases, V lost 5 bases, and 11 bases had no gene match. The chain's CDR3 is CASSHPGQGATEQFF. The CDR3 DNA reads TGTGCCAGCAGCCACCCGGGACAGGGCGCTACTGAGCAGTTCTTC. The full variable domain, completed using reference TRBV7-9 and TRBJ2-1, is DTGVSQNPRHKITKRGQNVTFRCDPISEHNRLYWYRQTLGQGPEFLTYFQNEAQLEKSRLLSDRFSAERPKGSFSTLEIQRTEQGDSAMYLCASSHPGQGATEQFFGPGTRLTVL.

Only a few counts were recorded for this clone. The chain joins TRBV5-1 to TRBJ1-1; 9 bases align to TRBD1. Germline CDR1 is SGHRS and CDR2 is YFSETQ. V was pared by 4 bases and J by 1 base, with 11 bases of the junction left unmatched. This CDR3 comprises 17 residues. The CDR3 DNA reads as TGCGCCAGCAGCCAACGACCCACAGGGGGCTCGAACACTGAAGCTTTCTTT. Its protein product is CASSQRPTGGSNTEAFF.

This rearrangement joins TRBV19 to TRBJ2-4; D possibly corresponds to TRBD2 (6 bases). CDR3 size: 17 residues. Germline V lookup: CDR1 LNHDA, CDR2 SQIVND (reference sequence). V was clipped by 6 bases and J by 0 bases, with 18 bases between them. The DNA for the CDR3 is TGTGCCAGTAGAGGCTTTCGGGAGACACTAGCCAAAAACATTCAGTACTTC. It translates to CASRGFRETLAKNIQYF.

V and J are TRBV7-6 and TRBJ2-3, with 13 positions matching TRBD2. V lost 4 bases and J lost 1; bases outside the gene matches: 5. The CDR3 sequence is 17 residues long. Per germline, CDR1 SGHVS and CDR2 FNYEAQ. CDR3 in amino acids: CASSSGLAGAGTDTQYF. CDR3 nucleotide sequence: TGTGCCAGCAGCTCAGGACTAGCGGGAGCCGGCACAGATACGCAGTATTTT.

The V gene is TRBV9, the J gene TRBJ1-2; TRBD1 agrees at 12 bases. Germline-derived CDR1 and CDR2 are SGDLS and YYNGEE. After removal of 3 bases from V and 8 bases from J, the junction contained 8 bases not matched to a gene. The CDR3 consists of 15 residues. The CDR3 DNA reads as TGTGCCAGCAGCGGCCCCCCGGGACAGGGGGCGGGCTACACCTTC. Its protein is CASSGPPGQGAGYTF.

This chain links TRBV6-5 with TRBJ1-1, with D perhaps TRBD1 (5 bases). The CDR3 is 14 residues long. V was trimmed by 5 bases and J by 1 base, leaving 11 bases between them. Germline-derived CDR1 and CDR2 are MNHEY and SVGAGI. Here the CDR3 DNA reads TGTGCCAGCAGTCTAGATGGGGCGAACACTGAAGCTTTCTTT. Translating gives CASSLDGANTEAFF.

The chain uses TRBV5-1 and TRBJ2-5; possible D gene TRBD1, 6 bases. The CDR3 sequence is 15 residues long. V shed 0 bases and J shed 1 base, with 10 bases lying between them. Germline-derived CDR1 and CDR2 are SGHRS and YFSETQ. CDR3 bases: TGCGCCAGCAGCTTGGGACAGGCAGGCCAAGAGACCCAGTACTTC. Its translation is CASSLGQAGQETQYF.

The V gene is TRBV13, the J gene TRBJ1-4; 8 bases align to TRBD1. V shed 5 bases, J shed 2 bases, and the junction held 7 bases outside the gene matches. Germline CDR1 reads PRHDT; CDR2 reads FYEKMQ (reference sequence). The CDR3 contains 16 residues. Here the CDR3 reads CASSLAGGKTNEKLFF. The CDR3 DNA reads TGTGCCAGCAGCCTGGCAGGGGGCAAGACTAATGAAAAACTGTTTTTT. Full variable domain (rest looked up from reference TRBV13 and TRBJ1-4): AAGVIQSPRHLIKEKRETATLKCYPIPRHDTVYWYQQGPGQDPQFLISFYEKMQSDKGSIPDRFSAQQFSDYHSELNMSSLELGDSALYFCASSLAGGKTNEKLFFGSGTQLSVL.

The chain links TRBV5-1 to TRBJ2-2; no firm D call. Deletions cut 0 bases from V and 4 bases from J, with 4 bases between. CDR1 is SGHRS and CDR2 is YFSETQ in the germline V gene. The CDR3 length is 13 residues. Here the CDR3 DNA reads TGCGCCAGCAGCTTGGATCTCACCGGGGAGCTGTTTTTT. This translates into CASSLDLTGELFF.

The rearrangement uses TRBV28 and TRBJ2-1; TRBD2 matches at 8 bases. This CDR3 spans 12 amino acids. The V gene end was trimmed by 6 bases and the J gene end by 11 bases; junction bases not matched to a gene: 6. The germline V gene encodes CDR1 MDHEN and CDR2 SYDVKM. CDR3 DNA sequence: TGTGCCAGCAGAGAGCGGGAGACCAAGCAGTTCTTC. It specifies CASRERETKQFF.

The chain has TRBV21-1 and TRBJ1-1; the table's D call TRBD1 went unverified against the DNA. TRBV21-1 is a pseudogene segment. This CDR3 spans 18 amino acids. Here the CDR3 DNA reads TGTGCCAGCAGCAATTTGGACAGGGGGTTTTCGGGGAACACTGAAGCTTTCTTT. This gives the protein CASSNLDRGFSGNTEAFF.

The V and J genes are TRBV21-1 and TRBJ2-5; TRBD1 was called by the table and not checked on the DNA. TRBV21-1 is a pseudogene. The CDR3 loop spans 20 amino acids. The CDR3 DNA sequence: TGTGCCAGCAGCAAAGAACAGGGATGGAGCGAGGACTTGCCTGGAGAGACCCAGTACTTC. This encodes CASSKEQGWSEDLPGETQYF.

The table lists this clone with a count of one. The V call is TRBV7-9, the J call TRBJ2-2; 11 nucleotides match TRBD1. J lost 7 bases, V lost 5 bases, and 12 bases had no gene match. Germline CDR1 and CDR2: SEHNR and FQNEAQ (reference sequence). The CDR3 loop spans 17 amino acids. The CDR3 nucleotides read TGTGCCAGCAGCCCCCTTTGGGGACAGGGGGGAATCGGGGAGCTGTTTTTT. Translation: CASSPLWGQGGIGELFF.

Only a few counts were recorded for this clone. V and J are TRBV2 and TRBJ1-2; D unclear. V dropped 2 bases and J dropped 2 bases, with 15 bases sitting between them. The germline CDR1 and CDR2 sequences are SNHLY and FYNNEI. This CDR3 region has 16 residues. CDR3 DNA: TGTGCCAGCAGTGAAAGGAGGGCTAACTTCAACTATGGCTACACCTTC. Residues: CASSERRANFNYGYTF. The full variable domain, completed using reference TRBV2 and TRBJ1-2, is EPEVTQTPSHQVTQMGQEVILRCVPISNHLYFYWYRQILGQKVEFLVSFYNNEISEKSEIFDDQFSVERPDGSNFTLKIRSTKLEDSAMYFCASSERRANFNYGYTFGSGTRLTVV.

The J gene is TRBJ2-7, the V gene TRBV7-3; D is uncertain. Germline V gene lookup returns CDR1 SGHTA and CDR2 FQGTGA. The V and J ends lost 4 bases and 2 bases respectively, with 12 bases between them. The CDR3 contains 14 residues. The CDR3 nucleotides are TGTGCCAGCAGCTGGGCAGGCGCTCCCTACGAGCAGTACTTC. Its translation is CASSWAGAPYEQYF. The variable domain in full, completed from reference TRBV7-3 and TRBJ2-7, reads GAGVSQTPSNKVTEKGKYVELRCDPISGHTALYWYRQSLGQGPEFLIYFQGTGAADDSGLPNDRFFAVRPEGSVSTLKIQRTERGDSAVYLCASSWAGAPYEQYFGPGTRLTVT.